Here is one T cell receptor (beta chain) with its context. The antigen remains undetermined. This entry comes from a study of chemoradiotherapy in HPV16-positive cancers. The study's findings and limits: During treatment, candidate HPV-specific clones and E7-related motifs expanded in tumor.

Trimming cost V 0 bases and J 4 bases, with 10 bases left between them. CDR3 length: 14 residues. CDR1 is SGHRS, CDR2 YFSETQ, per germline. Some clones are missing from TCRdb's copy, which holds only in-frame ones; the method was immunoSEQ multiplex PCR. The table includes about 68,000 clones, roughly 90% detected once. The chain joins TRBV5-1 to TRBJ1-1; D unresolved. Here the sequenced sample was blood, taken from a patient who underwent chemoradiotherapy. The TCR was taken from a human donor with HPV-associated anogenital cancer. In DNA, the CDR3 is TGCGCCAGCAGCTTGGCTTCGTTAGGCACTGAAGCTTTCTTT. It encodes CASSLASLGTEAFF.